This is a list of T cell receptor beta chains from one sample in a study of T cell clonotyping in hematopoietic cell transplantation. The data were produced by immunoSEQ multiplex PCR, yet TCRdb's version contains in-frame clones alone and is incomplete. The data show several thousand clones, 79% seen once. Sequencing used peripheral blood mononuclear cells, obtained before stem cell transplant. Source of these receptors: a man in his sixties with acute myeloid leukemia. Some clones in this sample may be carry-over from other donors' samples. The CDR3 runs from the conserved cysteine through the conserved F or W. A D gene is named only where the DNA matches it firmly. Only part of the rows carry a size: once, few, many, or a class if the clone is expanded.

TRBJ2-3	once	TRBV10-3	.	CAISAEDAPSTDTQYF	TGTGCCATCAGTGCGGAAGACGCCCCAAGCACAGATACGCAGTATTTT
TRBJ1-1	.	TRBV28	.	CAGSSGGNTEAFF	TGTGCCGGATCCTCGGGGGGGAACACTGAAGCTTTCTTT
TRBJ2-5	.	TRBV5-1	TRBD1	CASSLFDRVVETQYF	TGCGCCAGCAGCTTGTTCGACAGGGTGGTCGAGACCCAGTACTTC
TRBJ1-1	once	TRBV7-2	TRBD1	CASSWTGGTEAFF	TGTGCCAGCAGTTGGACAGGGGGGACTGAAGCTTTCTTT
TRBJ2-1	.	TRBV7-3	TRBD2	CASSFPTGGSNEQFF	TGTGCCAGCAGCTTCCCCACGGGAGGCTCCAATGAGCAGTTCTTC
TRBJ2-7	.	TRBV6-1	.	CASSEPATRSSYEQYF	TGTGCCAGCAGTGAACCCGCGACACGGAGCTCCTACGAGCAGTACTTC
TRBJ2-1	.	TRBV19	.	CASSLSGSSYNEQFF	TGTGCCAGTAGTCTTAGCGGAAGCTCCTACAATGAGCAGTTCTTC
TRBJ1-4	.	TRBV2	TRBD1	CASSRGQGLEKLFF	TGTGCCAGCAGTCGCGGACAGGGGTTAGAAAAACTGTTTTTT
TRBJ2-1	.	TRBV6-1	TRBD2	CASSDGGRTYNEQFF	TGTGCCAGCAGTGACGGCGGGAGGACCTACAATGAGCAGTTCTTC
TRBJ2-6	few	TRBV28	.	CASSLGGALHSGANVLTF	TGTGCCAGCAGTTTAGGGGGGGCATTGCACTCTGGGGCCAACGTCCTGACTTTC
TRBJ1-5	once	TRBV7-7	.	CASSGSVSNQPQHF	TGTGCTAGCAGCGGGTCGGTTAGCAATCAGCCCCAGCATTTT
TRBJ2-3	.	TRBV30	.	CAFLLGTQYF	TGTGCCTTCCTACTGGGTACGCAGTATTTT
TRBJ2-1	.	TRBV10-1	.	CASSEFVQGIEFF	TGCGCCAGCAGTGAGTTTGTACAGGGTATTGAGTTCTTC
TRBJ2-1	.	TRBV5-5	TRBD2	CASSLTSGTYNEQFF	TGTGCCAGCAGCCTAACTAGCGGAACCTACAATGAGCAGTTCTTC
TRBJ1-2	.	TRBV2	TRBD1	CASSEAFVGQTYGYTF	TGTGCCAGCAGTGAAGCTTTCGTGGGACAGACCTATGGCTACACCTTC
TRBJ2-3	few	TRBV5-1	TRBD2	CASGSAPGGITDTQYF	TGCGCCAGCGGCTCGGCCCCCGGGGGGATCACAGATACGCAGTATTTT
TRBJ2-3	.	TRBV5-1	TRBD2	CASSTFTGTSGSTDTQYF	TGCGCCAGCAGCACATTTACCGGGACTAGCGGGAGCACAGATACGCAGTATTTT
TRBJ2-7	.	TRBV25-1	TRBD2	CASSAGLAPPREQYF	TGTGCCAGCAGTGCGGGACTAGCGCCTCCTCGGGAGCAGTACTTC
TRBJ2-1	.	TRBV7-2	.	CASSLGQLQYNEQFF	TGTGCCAGCAGCTTAGGGCAGCTTCAATACAATGAGCAGTTCTTC
TRBJ2-7	once	TRBV2	.	CASSEGGYEQYF	TGTGCCAGCAGTGAGGGCGGGTACGAGCAGTACTTC
TRBJ2-6	.	TRBV5-4	TRBD1	CASSLGDRITSGANVLTF	TGTGCCAGCAGCTTGGGGGACAGGATTACCTCTGGGGCCAACGTCCTGACTTTC
TRBJ2-2	.	TRBV28	TRBD1	CASSRDRVSTGELFF	TGTGCCAGCAGCAGGGACAGGGTGTCCACCGGGGAGCTGTTTTTT
TRBJ2-7	.	TRBV2	TRBD1	CASRTGIYEQYF	TGTGCCAGCAGGACAGGGATTTACGAGCAGTACTTC
TRBJ1-2	few	TRBV30	.	CAWSTGADYGYTF	TGTGCCTGGAGTACCGGGGCAGATTATGGCTACACCTTC